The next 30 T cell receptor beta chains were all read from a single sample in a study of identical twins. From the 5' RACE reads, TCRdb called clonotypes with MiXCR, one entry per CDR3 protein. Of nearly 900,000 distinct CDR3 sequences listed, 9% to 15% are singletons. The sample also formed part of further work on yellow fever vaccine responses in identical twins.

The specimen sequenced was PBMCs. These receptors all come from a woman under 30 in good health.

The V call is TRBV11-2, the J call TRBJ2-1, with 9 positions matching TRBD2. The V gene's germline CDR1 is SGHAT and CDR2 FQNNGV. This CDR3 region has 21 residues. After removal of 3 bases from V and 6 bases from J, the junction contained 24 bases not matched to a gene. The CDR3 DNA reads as TGTGCCAGCAGCTTCCCTGGCGGGAGGGCCTTACGGGGCAAAGGTCGCAATGAGCAGTTCTTC. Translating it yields CASSFPGGRALRGKGRNEQFF. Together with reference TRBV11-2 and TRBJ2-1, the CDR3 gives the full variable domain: EAGVAQSPRYKIIEKRQSVAFWCNPISGHATLYWYQQILGQGPKLLIQFQNNGVVDDSQLPKDRFSAERLKGVDSTLKIQPAKLEDSAVYLCASSFPGGRALRGKGRNEQFFGPGTRLTVL.

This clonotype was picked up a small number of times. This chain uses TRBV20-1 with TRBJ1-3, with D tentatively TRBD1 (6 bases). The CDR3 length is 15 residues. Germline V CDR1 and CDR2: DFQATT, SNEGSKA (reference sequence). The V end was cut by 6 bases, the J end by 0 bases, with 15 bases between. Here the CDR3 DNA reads TGCAGTGCGGTAACCGGGACAAGCTCTGGAAACACCATATATTTT. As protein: CSAVTGTSSGNTIYF.

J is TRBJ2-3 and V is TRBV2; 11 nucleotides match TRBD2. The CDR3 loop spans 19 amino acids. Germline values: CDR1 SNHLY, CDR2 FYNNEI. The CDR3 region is CTCSLRLMLLAGEGDTQYF. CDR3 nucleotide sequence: TGTACCTGCAGTTTAAGGTTAATGTTACTAGCGGGAGAGGGTGATACGCAGTATTTT. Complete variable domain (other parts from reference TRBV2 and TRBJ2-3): EPEVTQTPSHQVTQMGQEVILRCVPISNHLYFYWYRQILGQKVEFLVSFYNNEISEKSEIFDDQFSVERPDGSNFTLKIRSTKLEDSAMYFCTCSLRLMLLAGEGDTQYFGPGTRLTVL.

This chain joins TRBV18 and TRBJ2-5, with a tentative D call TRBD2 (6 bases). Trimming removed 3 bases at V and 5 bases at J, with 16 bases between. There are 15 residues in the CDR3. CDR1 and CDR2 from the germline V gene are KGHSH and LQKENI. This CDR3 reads CASSPPIFREETQYF. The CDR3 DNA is TGTGCCAGCTCACCGCCGATTTTCCGGGAGGAGACCCAGTACTTC.

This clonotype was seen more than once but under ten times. For the CDR3, the DNA is TGTGCCAGCAGCTTGGCGGGACTAGTGAACACAGATACGCAGTATTTT. Amino acid sequence: CASSLAGLVNTDTQYF. J is TRBJ2-3 and V is TRBV5-6, with 8 bases aligning to TRBD2. V lost 0 bases and J lost 2; bases outside the gene matches: 5. CDR1 is SGHDT and CDR2 is YYEEEE in the germline V gene. The CDR3 sequence is 16 residues long.

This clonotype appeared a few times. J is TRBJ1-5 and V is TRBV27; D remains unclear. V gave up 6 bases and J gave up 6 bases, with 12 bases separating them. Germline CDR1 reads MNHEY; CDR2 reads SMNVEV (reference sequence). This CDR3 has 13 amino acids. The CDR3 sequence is CASSLALGQPQHF. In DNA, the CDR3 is TGTGCCAGCAGCCTTGCTCTGGGTCAGCCCCAGCATTTT.

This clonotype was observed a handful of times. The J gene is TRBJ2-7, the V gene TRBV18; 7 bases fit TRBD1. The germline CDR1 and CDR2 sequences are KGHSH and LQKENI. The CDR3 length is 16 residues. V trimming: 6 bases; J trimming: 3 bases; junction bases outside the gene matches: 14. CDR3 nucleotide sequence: TGTGCCAGCTCGGCATGGAAGGAACAGGGGATCTACGAGCAGTACTTC. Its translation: CASSAWKEQGIYEQYF. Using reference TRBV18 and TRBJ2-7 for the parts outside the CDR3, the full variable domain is NAGVMQNPRHLVRRRGQEARLRCSPMKGHSHVYWYRQLPEEGLKFMVYLQKENIIDESGMPKERFSAEFPKEGPSILRIQQVVRGDSAAYFCASSAWKEQGIYEQYFGPGTRLTVT.

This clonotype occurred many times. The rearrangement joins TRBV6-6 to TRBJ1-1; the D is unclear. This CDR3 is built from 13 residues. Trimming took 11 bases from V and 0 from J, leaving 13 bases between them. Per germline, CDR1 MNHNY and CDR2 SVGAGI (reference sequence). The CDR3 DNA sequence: TGTGCCTCCACCGGGCCGGTGAACACTGAAGCTTTCTTT. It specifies CASTGPVNTEAFF.

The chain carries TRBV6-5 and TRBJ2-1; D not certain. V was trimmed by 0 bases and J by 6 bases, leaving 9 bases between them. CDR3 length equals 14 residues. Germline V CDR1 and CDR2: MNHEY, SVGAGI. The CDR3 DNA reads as TGTGCCAGCAGTTACTCTTCAACCGGCAATGAGCAGTTCTTC. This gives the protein CASSYSSTGNEQFF.

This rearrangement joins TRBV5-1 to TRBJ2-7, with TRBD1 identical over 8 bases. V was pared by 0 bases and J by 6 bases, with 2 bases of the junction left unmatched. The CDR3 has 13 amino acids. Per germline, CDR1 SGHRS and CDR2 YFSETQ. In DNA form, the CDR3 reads TGCGCCAGCAGCTTGGGGACAGGGAGCGAGCAGTACTTC. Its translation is CASSLGTGSEQYF.

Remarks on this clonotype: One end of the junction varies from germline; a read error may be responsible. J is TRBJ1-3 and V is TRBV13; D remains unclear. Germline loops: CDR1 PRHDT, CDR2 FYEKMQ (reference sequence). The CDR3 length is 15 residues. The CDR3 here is CASTENRRTGNPIYF. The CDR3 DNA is TGTGCCAGCACCGAGAACAGACGGACTGGAAACCCCATATATTTT.

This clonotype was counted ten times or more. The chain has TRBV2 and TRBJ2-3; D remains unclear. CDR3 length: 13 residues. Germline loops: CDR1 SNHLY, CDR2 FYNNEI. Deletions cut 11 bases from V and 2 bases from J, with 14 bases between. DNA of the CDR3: TGTGCCCTAAGGGTCAGGTACACAGATACGCAGTATTTT. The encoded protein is CALRVRYTDTQYF.

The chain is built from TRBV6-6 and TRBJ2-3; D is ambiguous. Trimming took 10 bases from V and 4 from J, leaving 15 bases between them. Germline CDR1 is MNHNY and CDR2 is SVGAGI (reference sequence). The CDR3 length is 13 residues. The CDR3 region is CATNPRSPDTQYF. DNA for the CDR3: TGTGCCACAAACCCAAGGTCGCCAGATACGCAGTATTTT.

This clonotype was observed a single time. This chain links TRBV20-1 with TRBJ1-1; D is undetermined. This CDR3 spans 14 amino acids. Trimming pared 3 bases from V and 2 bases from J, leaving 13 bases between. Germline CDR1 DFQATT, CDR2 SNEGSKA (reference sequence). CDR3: CSARARITNTEAFF. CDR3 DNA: TGCAGTGCTAGGGCCAGGATCACAAACACTGAAGCTTTCTTT.

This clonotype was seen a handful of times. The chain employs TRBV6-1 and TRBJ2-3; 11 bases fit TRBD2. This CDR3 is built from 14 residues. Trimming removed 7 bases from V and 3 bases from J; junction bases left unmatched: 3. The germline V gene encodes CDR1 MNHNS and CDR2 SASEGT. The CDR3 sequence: CASKASGRTDTQYF. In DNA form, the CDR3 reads TGTGCCAGCAAGGCTAGCGGGAGGACAGATACGCAGTATTTT.

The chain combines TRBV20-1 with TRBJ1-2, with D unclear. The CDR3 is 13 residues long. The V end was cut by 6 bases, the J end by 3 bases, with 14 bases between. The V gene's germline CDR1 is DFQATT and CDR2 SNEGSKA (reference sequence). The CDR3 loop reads CSAGSETHYGYTF. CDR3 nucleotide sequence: TGCAGTGCCGGTTCAGAGACCCACTATGGCTACACCTTC.

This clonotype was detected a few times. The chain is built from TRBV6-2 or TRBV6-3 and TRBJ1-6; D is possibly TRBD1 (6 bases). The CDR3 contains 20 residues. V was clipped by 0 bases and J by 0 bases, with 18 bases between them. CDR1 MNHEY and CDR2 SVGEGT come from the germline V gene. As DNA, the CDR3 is TGTGCCAGCAGTTACTCGATTCTCCCAGGGGATAGCTCCTATAATTCACCCCTCCACTTT. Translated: CASSYSILPGDSSYNSPLHF.

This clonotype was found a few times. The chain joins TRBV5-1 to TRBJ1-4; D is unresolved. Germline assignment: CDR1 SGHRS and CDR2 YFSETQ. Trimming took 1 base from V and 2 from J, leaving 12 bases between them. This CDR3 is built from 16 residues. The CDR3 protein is CASSLNWVGTNEKLFF. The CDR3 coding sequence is TGCGCCAGCAGCTTGAATTGGGTGGGGACTAATGAAAAACTGTTTTTT.

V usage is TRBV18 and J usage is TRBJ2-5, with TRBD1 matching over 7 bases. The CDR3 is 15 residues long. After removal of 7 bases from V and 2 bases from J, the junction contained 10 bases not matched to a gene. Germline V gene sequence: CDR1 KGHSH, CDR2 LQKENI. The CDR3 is CASLRTGTAQETQYF. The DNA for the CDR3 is TGTGCCAGCTTACGAACCGGGACAGCACAAGAGACCCAGTACTTC.

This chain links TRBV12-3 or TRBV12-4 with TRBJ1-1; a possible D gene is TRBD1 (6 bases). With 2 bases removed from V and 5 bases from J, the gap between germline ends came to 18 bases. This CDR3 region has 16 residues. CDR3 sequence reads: CASSLNWGHEGTEAFF. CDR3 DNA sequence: TGTGCCAGCAGTTTAAACTGGGGGCACGAGGGAACTGAAGCTTTCTTT.

The CDR3 sequence: CASSPPTGNHEQYF. The DNA for the CDR3 is TGTGCCAGCAGCCCGCCGACAGGGAACCACGAGCAGTACTTC. The genes are TRBV7-9 and TRBJ2-7; 7 bases are a match to TRBD1. Per germline, CDR1 SEHNR and CDR2 FQNEAQ (reference sequence). V dropped 5 bases and J dropped 5; count of bases not matched to a gene: 9. This CDR3 is 14 amino acids long.

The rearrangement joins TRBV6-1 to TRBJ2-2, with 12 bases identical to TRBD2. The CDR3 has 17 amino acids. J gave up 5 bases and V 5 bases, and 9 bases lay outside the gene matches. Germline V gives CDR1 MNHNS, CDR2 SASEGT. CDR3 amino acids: CASSRLAGVMLTGELFF. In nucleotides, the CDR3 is TGTGCCAGCAGTCGACTAGCGGGAGTGATGCTTACCGGGGAGCTGTTTTTT.

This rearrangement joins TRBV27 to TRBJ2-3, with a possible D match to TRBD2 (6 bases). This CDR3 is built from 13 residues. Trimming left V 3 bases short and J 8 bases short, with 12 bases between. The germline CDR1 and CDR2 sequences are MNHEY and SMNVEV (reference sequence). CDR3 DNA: TGTGCCAGCAGTTTCCGGGACGGGGGTACGCAGTATTTT. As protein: CASSFRDGGTQYF.

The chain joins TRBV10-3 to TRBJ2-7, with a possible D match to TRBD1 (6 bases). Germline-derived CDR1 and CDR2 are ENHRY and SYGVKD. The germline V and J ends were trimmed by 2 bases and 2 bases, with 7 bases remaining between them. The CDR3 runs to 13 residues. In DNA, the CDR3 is TGTGCCATCAGTGAGCGGACAGCCTACGAGCAGTACGTC. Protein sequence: CAISERTAYEQYV.

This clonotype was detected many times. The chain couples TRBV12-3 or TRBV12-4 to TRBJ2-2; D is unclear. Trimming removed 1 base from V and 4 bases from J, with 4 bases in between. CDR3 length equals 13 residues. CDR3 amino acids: CASSLVTTGELFF. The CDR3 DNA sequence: TGTGCCAGCAGTTTAGTAACCACCGGGGAGCTGTTTTTT.

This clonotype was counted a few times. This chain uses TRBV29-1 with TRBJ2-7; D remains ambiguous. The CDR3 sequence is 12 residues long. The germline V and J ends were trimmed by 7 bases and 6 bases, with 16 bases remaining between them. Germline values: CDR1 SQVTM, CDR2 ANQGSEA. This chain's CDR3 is CSAIHPFGEQYF. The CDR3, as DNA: TGCAGCGCCATACACCCCTTCGGCGAGCAGTACTTC.

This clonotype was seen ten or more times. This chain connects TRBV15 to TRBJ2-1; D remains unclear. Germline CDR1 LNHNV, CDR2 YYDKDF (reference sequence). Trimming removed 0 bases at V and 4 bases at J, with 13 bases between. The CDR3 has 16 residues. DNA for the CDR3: TGTGCCACCAGCAGAGATCCCCGTGGAAGTTACAATGAGCAGTTCTTC. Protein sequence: CATSRDPRGSYNEQFF.

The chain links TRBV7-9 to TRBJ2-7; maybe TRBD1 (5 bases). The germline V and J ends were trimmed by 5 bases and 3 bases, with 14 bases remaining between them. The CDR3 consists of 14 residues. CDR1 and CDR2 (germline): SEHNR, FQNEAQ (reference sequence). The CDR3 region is CASSGARTNYEQYF. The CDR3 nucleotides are TGTGCCAGCAGCGGGGCCCGGACAAACTACGAGCAGTACTTC.

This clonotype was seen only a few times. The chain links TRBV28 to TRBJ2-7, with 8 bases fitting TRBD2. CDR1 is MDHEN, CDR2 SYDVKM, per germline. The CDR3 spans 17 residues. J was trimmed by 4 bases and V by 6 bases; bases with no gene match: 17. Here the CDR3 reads CASRWRRSSGSVYEQYF. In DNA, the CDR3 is TGTGCCAGCAGATGGCGGCGATCCAGCGGGAGTGTGTACGAGCAGTACTTC.

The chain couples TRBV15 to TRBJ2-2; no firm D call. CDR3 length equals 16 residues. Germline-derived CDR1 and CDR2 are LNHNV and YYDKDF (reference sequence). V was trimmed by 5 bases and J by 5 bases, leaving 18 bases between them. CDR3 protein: CATSEPPSMGTGELFF. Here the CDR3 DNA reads TGTGCCACCAGCGAGCCCCCCTCTATGGGTACCGGGGAGCTGTTTTTT.